This T cell receptor (beta chain) was sequenced for a study of shared clonotypes between healthy human individuals. Study observations and caveats: All-four-donor shared clonotypes had higher generation probabilities than non-shared clonotypes did.

The CDR3 has 15 residues. The V segment lost 4 bases and the J segment 3 bases; nucleotides outside the gene matches: 0. CDR1 SNHLY and CDR2 FYNNEI come from the germline V gene. As regards this clone: The antigen is undetermined.

The assay was immunoSEQ multiplex PCR, and TCRdb's table has in-frame clones only and misses some. The data contain 2,500,000 or so clones, 93% of them singletons. The sequence was obtained from a man aged 18 to 30 in good health. Some clones in this sample may be carry-over from other donors' samples. This chain uses TRBV2 with TRBJ1-6, with 10 bases that match TRBD1. Sequences were obtained from naive CD4+ T cells from PBMCs. Subset specified: CD45RA+ positively selected. The CDR3 region is CASSGTGGYNSPLHF. The DNA for the CDR3 is TGTGCCAGCAGTGGGACAGGGGGCTATAATTCACCCCTCCACTTT.